The rows below give T cell receptor beta chains drawn from one sample of a study of T cell responses to AZD1222 COVID-19 vaccine. Sequencing was performed with immunoSEQ multiplex PCR; in TCRdb, only in-frame clones are kept and a portion is missing. The sample includes approximately 140,000 clones, approximately 92% seen only once; the top ten take 3% to 4%. The starting material was peripheral blood, obtained 28 days after the second AZD1222 dose. The receptors shown here come from an adult who received the AZD1222 COVID-19 vaccine. The CDR3 runs from the conserved cysteine through the conserved F or W. The D gene is left open where the match is weak. For some rows the clone size is stated as once, few or many, or as a class when expanded; others skip it.

clone_size j_call d_call v_call cdr3_nt cdr3_aa
- TRBJ2-4 - TRBV19 TGTGCCAGTAGTATTGGTGGACAGGCCGGGGGCAAAAACATTCAGTACTTC CASSIGGQAGGKNIQYF
- TRBJ2-3 - TRBV15 TGTGCCACCAGCAGAGGATTAACGGCAGATACGCAGTATTTT CATSRGLTADTQYF
- TRBJ1-2 - TRBV6-2/TRBV6-3 TGTGCCAGCAGTTACTCGACCCTGGGGGCCTATGGCTACACCTTC CASSYSTLGAYGYTF
- TRBJ2-1 - TRBV30 TGTGCCTGGAGGGGTAGAGGGAGAGGCCACAATGAGCAGTTCTTC CAWRGRGRGHNEQFF
- TRBJ2-1 - TRBV20-1 TGCAGTGCTAGGCGCGACAGTGAGCAGTTCTTC CSARRDSEQFF
- TRBJ2-7 TRBD1 TRBV5-1 TGCGCCAGCAGACTTTCGACAGGGGAATCCTACGAGCAGTACTTC CASRLSTGESYEQYF
- TRBJ1-3 - TRBV21-1 TGTGCCAGCAGCAAATGGGGACAGGGGGTACGAAACACCATATATTTT CASSKWGQGVRNTIYF
- TRBJ2-7 - TRBV2 TGTGCCAGCAGGGAGAGTATAGACGAGCAGTACTTC CASRESIDEQYF
- TRBJ2-7 TRBD1 TRBV24-1 TGTGCCACCAGTGACCCAACTGGCAGACAGGGACGTCCCTACGAGCAGTACTTC CATSDPTGRQGRPYEQYF
- TRBJ1-5 TRBD1 TRBV24-1 TGTGCCACCAGTGAACGCCCGGGACAGGGGGCATTTGGGCCCCAGCATTTT CATSERPGQGAFGPQHF
once TRBJ2-7 - TRBV15 TGTGCCACCAGCAGAGATACGGGCGAGCAGTACTTC CATSRDTGEQYF
- TRBJ2-7 TRBD2 TRBV6-1 TGTGCCAGCAGTGATACCTGGACCCAGGGAGGGTACGAGCAGTACTTC CASSDTWTQGGYEQYF
- TRBJ1-2 TRBD1 TRBV29-1 TGCAGCGTTGCCTACCGGGACAGGGGATACTATGGCTACACCTTC CSVAYRDRGYYGYTF
- TRBJ2-7 TRBD2 TRBV11-3 TGTGCCAGCAGCCCCGGGACTAGTCCCTACGAGCAGTACTTC CASSPGTSPYEQYF
- TRBJ2-2 TRBD2 TRBV3-1/TRBV3-2 TGTGCCAGCAGCCAAGATAAAGATGTAGCGGGAGGTGGGGAGCTGTTTTTT CASSQDKDVAGGGELFF
- TRBJ2-5 - TRBV7-2 TGTGCCAGCAGCCCTCCGGGGGGCGGCCAAGAGACCCAGTACTTC CASSPPGGGQETQYF
- TRBJ1-5 - TRBV19 TGTGCCAGTAGTGAACAGGGCCATAGCAATCAGCCCCAGCATTTT CASSEQGHSNQPQHF
once TRBJ1-5 - TRBV27 TGTGCCAGCAGTTTGATAGGGGATAGCAATCAGCCCCAGCATTTT CASSLIGDSNQPQHF
few TRBJ1-5 - TRBV4-1 TGCGCCAGCAGCCAGGCACCGGGACCCGGGGAACAGCCCCAGCATTTT CASSQAPGPGEQPQHF
- TRBJ1-1 - TRBV4-3 TGCGCCAGCAGCCATCCCAGGGAGGGGGGTGTTGCTTTCTTT CASSHPREGGVAFF
- TRBJ2-7 - TRBV11-3 TGTGCCAGCAGCTTAGCTGAGCATGGAGTTAAGGACAGAGTTTACGAGCAGTACTTC CASSLAEHGVKDRVYEQYF
- TRBJ2-1 TRBD2 TRBV18 TGTGCCAGCTCCCGAACCACTACTAGCGCCAGCTCCTACAATGAGCAGTTCTTC CASSRTTTSASSYNEQFF
once TRBJ2-1 TRBD2 TRBV6-5 TGTGCCAGCTCCTGGCGGGAGGGCGGAGATGAGCAGTTCTTC CASSWREGGDEQFF
- TRBJ2-5 - TRBV30 TGTGCCTGGAGTGTACTTAGGTCGGCCCAGTACTTC CAWSVLRSAQYF
- TRBJ2-7 - TRBV15 TGTGCCACCAGCAGAGATCTTTTGGGAACAGGCCTACACTACGAGCAGTACTTC CATSRDLLGTGLHYEQYF
- TRBJ1-1 - TRBV11-2 TGTGCCAGCAGCTTGAGGGCGCGACCCATTGAAGCTTTCTTT CASSLRARPIEAFF
- TRBJ2-1 TRBD1 TRBV7-9 TGTGCCAGCAGCCCCCCCGGGGACAGGGAGATCTTC CASSPPGDREIF
- TRBJ1-4 TRBD1 TRBV2 TGTGCCAGCAGTGGCAGGGGGTTGGTTGAAAAACTGTTTTTT CASSGRGLVEKLFF
- TRBJ1-5 - TRBV28 TGTGCCAGCAGTTCCCAGGGGCTTATTAAGCCCCAGCATTTT CASSSQGLIKPQHF
- TRBJ1-5 - TRBV12-3/TRBV12-4 TGTGCCAGCAGGGGACACAGCAATCAGCCCCAGCATTTT CASRGHSNQPQHF
- TRBJ2-7 TRBD2 TRBV6-6 TGTGCCAGCAGTAAACCTAGCGGAGGAGGCTTCTACGAGCAGTACTTC CASSKPSGGGFYEQYF
- TRBJ2-5 - TRBV27 TGTGCCAGCAGTCAGGGACTCCAAGAGACCCAGTACTTC CASSQGLQETQYF
- TRBJ1-6 - TRBV10-2 TGCGCCAGCCGCCCCCCCGACGGGGGGTCGTCCTCACCCCTCCACTTT CASRPPDGGSSSPLHF
- TRBJ1-2 - TRBV20-1 TGCAGTGCACGTAGTTATGGCTACACCTTC CSARSYGYTF
- TRBJ2-5 - TRBV7-9 TGTGCCAGCAGCGCAACAGGGAGCGAAGAGACCCAGTACTTC CASSATGSEETQYF
- TRBJ1-3 - TRBV11-2 TGTGCCAGCAACGACAGGAACTCTGGAAACACCATATATTTT CASNDRNSGNTIYF
- TRBJ2-3 TRBD2 TRBV6-5 TGTGCCAGCAGTTATAGAGCGGGAGCAACAGATACGCAGTATTTT CASSYRAGATDTQYF
- TRBJ2-7 TRBD2 TRBV2 TGTGCCAGCAGGGCACTAGCGACCCTATCCTACGAGCAGTACTTC CASRALATLSYEQYF
- TRBJ1-1 - TRBV6-5 TGTGCCAGCGTTCCCGGACAGCTGAACACTGAAGCTTTCTTT CASVPGQLNTEAFF
- TRBJ2-3 TRBD2 TRBV2 TGTGCCAGCAGTGAAGTAGCGGCTAGCGGGAGTAGCACAGATACGCAGTATTTT CASSEVAASGSSTDTQYF
- TRBJ2-5 TRBD1 TRBV6-5 TGTGCCAGCACCCAGGGGGTCCCAGAGACCCAGTACTTC CASTQGVPETQYF